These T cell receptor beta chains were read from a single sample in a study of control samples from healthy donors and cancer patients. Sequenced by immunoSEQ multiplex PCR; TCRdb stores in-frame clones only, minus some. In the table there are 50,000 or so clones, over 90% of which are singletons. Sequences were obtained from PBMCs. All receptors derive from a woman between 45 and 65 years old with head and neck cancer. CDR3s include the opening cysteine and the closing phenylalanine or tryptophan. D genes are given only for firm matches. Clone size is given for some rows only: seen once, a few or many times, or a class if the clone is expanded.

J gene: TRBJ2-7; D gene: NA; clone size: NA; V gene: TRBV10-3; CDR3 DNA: TGTGCCATCAGTGAGTCGACGGTAGGCGAGCAGTACTTC; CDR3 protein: CAISESTVGEQYF
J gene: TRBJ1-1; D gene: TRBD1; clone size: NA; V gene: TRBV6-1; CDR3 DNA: TGTGCCAGCAGTGAAAACAGGGGGTTGACTGAAGCTTTCTTT; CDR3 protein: CASSENRGLTEAFF
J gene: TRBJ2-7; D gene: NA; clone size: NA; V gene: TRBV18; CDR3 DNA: TGTGCCAGCTCACCATTGGAGGAAAGCTCCTACGGGCAGTACTTC; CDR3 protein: CASSPLEESSYGQYF
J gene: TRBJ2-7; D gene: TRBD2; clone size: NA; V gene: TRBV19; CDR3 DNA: TGTGCCAGTAGTCCGTTAGCGGGGAGCTCCTACGAGCAGTACTTC; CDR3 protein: CASSPLAGSSYEQYF
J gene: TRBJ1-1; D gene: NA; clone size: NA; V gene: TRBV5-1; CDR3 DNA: TGCGCCAGCAGCGCCGTTACCGTGAACACTGAAGCTTTCTTT; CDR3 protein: CASSAVTVNTEAFF
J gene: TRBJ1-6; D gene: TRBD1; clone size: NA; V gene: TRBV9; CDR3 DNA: TGTGCCAGCAGCGTAGGAGGACAGGGGAATTCACCCCTCCACTTT; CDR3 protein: CASSVGGQGNSPLHF
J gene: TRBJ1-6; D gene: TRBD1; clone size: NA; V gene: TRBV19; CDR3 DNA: TGTGCCAGTAGCCCCCGACAGGGGGAATCACCCCTCCACTTT; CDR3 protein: CASSPRQGESPLHF
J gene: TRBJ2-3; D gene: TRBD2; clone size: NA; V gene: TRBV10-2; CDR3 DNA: TGCGCCAGCAGTGGGGGCAGGTTGGGACTAGCGACAGATACGCAGTATTTT; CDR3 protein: CASSGGRLGLATDTQYF
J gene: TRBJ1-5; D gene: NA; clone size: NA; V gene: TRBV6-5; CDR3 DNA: TGTGCCACCGGGACGGGGAACGAAGCCCAGCATTTT; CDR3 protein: CATGTGNEAQHF
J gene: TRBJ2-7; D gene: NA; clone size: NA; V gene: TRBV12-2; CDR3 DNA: TGTGCAAGTCGCTTAGGGACAAGCGGGAGGACCCAATGGAGGTACGAGCAGTACTTC; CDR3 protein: CASRLGTSGRTQWRYEQYF
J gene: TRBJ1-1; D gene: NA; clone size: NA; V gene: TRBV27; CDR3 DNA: TGTGCCAGCAGTTTAAGGCAGTTCTTCTCGAACACTGAAGCTTTCTTT; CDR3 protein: CASSLRQFFSNTEAFF
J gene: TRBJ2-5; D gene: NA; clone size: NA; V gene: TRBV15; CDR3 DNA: TGTGCCACCAGCAGAAACGGGGGTTTGTTTCAAGAGACCCAGTACTTC; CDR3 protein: CATSRNGGLFQETQYF
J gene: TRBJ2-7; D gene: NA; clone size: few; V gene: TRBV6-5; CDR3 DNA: TGTGCCAGCAAGATCGGGCCACAGCACTACGAGCAGTACTTC; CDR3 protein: CASKIGPQHYEQYF
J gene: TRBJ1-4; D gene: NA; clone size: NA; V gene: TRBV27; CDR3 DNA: TGTGCCAGCAGTTTTGGGGAGGGGGAAAAACTGTTTTTT; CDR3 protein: CASSFGEGEKLFF
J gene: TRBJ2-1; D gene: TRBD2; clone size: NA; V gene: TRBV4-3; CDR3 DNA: TGCGCCAGCAGCCAAGATTTGGAAGCGGGAGGAGTCAATGAGCAGTTCTTC; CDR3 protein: CASSQDLEAGGVNEQFF
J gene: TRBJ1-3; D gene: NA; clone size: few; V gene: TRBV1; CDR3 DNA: TGCACCAGCAGCCCCGACAGGGGTTCCATTTCCTCTGGAAACACCATATATTTT; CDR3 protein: CTSSPDRGSISSGNTIYF
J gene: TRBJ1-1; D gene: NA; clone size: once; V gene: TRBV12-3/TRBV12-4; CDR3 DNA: TGTGCCAGCCTCCGAGGGAGAGACACTGAAGCTTTCTTT; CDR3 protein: CASLRGRDTEAFF
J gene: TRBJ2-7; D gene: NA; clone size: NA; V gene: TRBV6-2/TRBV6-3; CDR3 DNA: TGTGCCAGCAGCATCGACATCTACGAGCAGTACTTC; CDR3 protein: CASSIDIYEQYF
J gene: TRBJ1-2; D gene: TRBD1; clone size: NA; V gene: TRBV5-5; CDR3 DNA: TGTGCCAGCAGCCCACAGGGGGCCAATGGCTACACCTTC; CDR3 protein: CASSPQGANGYTF
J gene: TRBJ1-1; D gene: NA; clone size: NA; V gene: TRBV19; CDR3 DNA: TGTGCCAGCCGAAGGGCCGGCAGGGGAGGCACTGAAGCTTTCTTT; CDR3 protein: CASRRAGRGGTEAFF
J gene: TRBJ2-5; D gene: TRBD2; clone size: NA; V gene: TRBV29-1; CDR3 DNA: TGCAGCACACCCGGCGGGGGACTTCAAGAGACCCAGTACTTC; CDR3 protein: CSTPGGGLQETQYF
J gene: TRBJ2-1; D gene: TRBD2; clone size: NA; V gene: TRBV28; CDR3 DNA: TGTGCCAGCAGGACTAGCGGGAGGGGTAATGAGCAGTTCTTC; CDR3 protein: CASRTSGRGNEQFF
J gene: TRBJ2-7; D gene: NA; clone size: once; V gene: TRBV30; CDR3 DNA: TGTGCCTGGAGTGCGGCTGGACTTGGGGTATCCTACGAGCAGTACTTC; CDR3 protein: CAWSAAGLGVSYEQYF
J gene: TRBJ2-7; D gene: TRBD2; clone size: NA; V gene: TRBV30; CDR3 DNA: TGTGCCTGGAGTGTACAGGGATTGGGGAGACTAGCGGGACACGAGCAGTACTTC; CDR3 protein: CAWSVQGLGRLAGHEQYF
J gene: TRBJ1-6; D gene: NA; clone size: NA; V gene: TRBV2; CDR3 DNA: TGTGCCAGCAGGGACAGCCTCTCCTATAATTCACCCCTCCACTTT; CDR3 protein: CASRDSLSYNSPLHF
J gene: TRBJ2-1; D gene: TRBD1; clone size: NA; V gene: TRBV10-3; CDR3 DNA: TGTGCCATCCGCGGACAGGGGGCCAATGAGCAGTTCTTC; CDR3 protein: CAIRGQGANEQFF
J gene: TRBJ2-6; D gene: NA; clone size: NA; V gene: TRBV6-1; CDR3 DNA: TGTGCCAGCAGTGAGGGGGCTGGGGCCAACGTCCTGACTTTC; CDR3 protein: CASSEGAGANVLTF
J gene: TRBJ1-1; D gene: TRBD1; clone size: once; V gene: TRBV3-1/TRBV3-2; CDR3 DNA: TGTGCCAGCACCGGGGGAGTAGGGGGCGGATCGACTGAAGCTTTCTTT; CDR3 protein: CASTGGVGGGSTEAFF
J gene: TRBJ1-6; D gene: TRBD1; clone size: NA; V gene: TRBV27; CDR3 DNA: TGTGCCAGCAGTCCGCAGGGACAGCCGCTCTATTACACACCCCTCCACTTT; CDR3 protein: CASSPQGQPLYYTPLHF
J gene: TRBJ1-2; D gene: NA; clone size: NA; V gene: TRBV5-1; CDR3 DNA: TGCGCCAGCAGCCAAGGAATGTGGGGGGAAGATGGCTACACCTTC; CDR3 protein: CASSQGMWGEDGYTF
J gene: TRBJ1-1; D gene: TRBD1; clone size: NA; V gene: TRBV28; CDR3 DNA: TGTGCCAGCAGTTTACGCTCACAGGGGGACACTGAAGCTTTCTTT; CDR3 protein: CASSLRSQGDTEAFF
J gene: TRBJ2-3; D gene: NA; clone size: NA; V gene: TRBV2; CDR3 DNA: TGTGCCAGCAGGATCGACAGGAGCACAGATACGCAGTATTTT; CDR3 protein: CASRIDRSTDTQYF
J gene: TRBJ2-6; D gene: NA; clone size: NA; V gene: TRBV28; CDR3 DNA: TGTGCCAGCAGTACCCCGGACAGCCTAGGGGCCAACGTCCTGACTTTC; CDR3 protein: CASSTPDSLGANVLTF
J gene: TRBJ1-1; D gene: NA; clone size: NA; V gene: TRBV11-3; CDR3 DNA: TGTGCCAGCAGCCCAACGGGGGGCCCGAACACTGAAGCTTTCTTT; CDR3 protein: CASSPTGGPNTEAFF
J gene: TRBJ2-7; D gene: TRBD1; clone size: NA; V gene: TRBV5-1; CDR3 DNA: TGCGCCAGCAGTATAGGTACAGGGGCGCAGGGAAAAGAGCAGTACTTC; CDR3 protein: CASSIGTGAQGKEQYF
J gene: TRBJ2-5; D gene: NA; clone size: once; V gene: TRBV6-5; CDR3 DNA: TGTGCCAGCAGTTACGCCACAGTTCAAGAGACCCAGTACTTC; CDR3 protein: CASSYATVQETQYF
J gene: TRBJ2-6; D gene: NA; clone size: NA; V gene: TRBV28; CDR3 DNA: TGTGCCAGCAGACGCACCACAGGGTCTGGGGCCAACGTCCTGACTTTC; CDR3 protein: CASRRTTGSGANVLTF